Following are 18 T cell receptor beta chains from one sample sequenced in a study of blood T cell repertoires in COVID-19. Libraries were prepared by immunoSEQ multiplex PCR; TCRdb keeps only in-frame clonotypes and omits some of them. In the table there are approximately 230,000 clones, 88% of which are singletons. The sample comprised peripheral blood. The receptors come from a woman aged 25-40 years with COVID-19, enrolled during active disease.

The chain employs TRBV6-5 and TRBJ1-1, with D possibly being TRBD1 (5 bases). Germline V gene data show CDR1 as MNHEY and CDR2 as SVGAGI. V lost 7 bases and J 5 bases, leaving 17 bases between the germline ends. This CDR3 has 14 amino acids. CDR3 residues: CASIQGGGGTEAFF. The CDR3, as DNA: TGTGCCAGCATCCAGGGCGGGGGAGGAACTGAAGCTTTCTTT.

This chain connects TRBV4-1 to TRBJ1-2; TRBD1 matches at 7 bases. CDR1 and CDR2 from the germline V gene are MGHRA and YSYEKL. With 4 bases clipped from V and 7 bases from J, the junction kept 15 bases outside the gene matches. The CDR3 is 16 residues long. The CDR3 spells CASSRTSEEGAGGYTF. CDR3 DNA: TGCGCCAGCAGCCGCACCTCCGAGGAGGGGGCAGGTGGCTACACCTTC.

This sequence joins TRBV9 and TRBJ2-2, with D possibly matching TRBD2 (6 bases). CDR3 size: 15 residues. The ends were cut back, 4 bases at V and 8 bases at J, with 18 bases in the middle. Germline assignment: CDR1 SGDLS and CDR2 YYNGEE. CDR3 DNA sequence: TGTGCCAGCAGCCCCGGGACTCCCCCGCGGGGGGAGCTGTTTTTT. Translation: CASSPGTPPRGELFF.

This clone turned up a few times. The CDR3 region is CASSPWDREYNEQFF. The CDR3 region has the DNA TGTGCCAGCAGTCCTTGGGACAGGGAGTACAATGAGCAGTTCTTC. V is TRBV27 and J is TRBJ2-1, with 9 positions matching TRBD1. The CDR3 extends over 15 amino acids. The V and J ends lost 5 bases and 4 bases, in that order; junction bases with no gene match: 6. Germline loops: CDR1 MNHEY, CDR2 SMNVEV (reference sequence).

J is TRBJ1-6 and V is TRBV6-5; no firm D call. Trimming cost V 3 bases and J 10 bases, with 13 bases left between them. This CDR3 region has 14 residues. Per germline, CDR1 MNHEY and CDR2 SVGAGI. CDR3 coding DNA: TGTGCCAGCAGTTATGAGGGTTTCGACTCACCCCTCCACTTT. This translates into CASSYEGFDSPLHF.

The chain links TRBV6-2 or TRBV6-3 to TRBJ2-7, with a weak D call TRBD2 (6 bases). Trimming stripped 3 bases from V and 0 bases from J, with 9 bases between. Germline V gene data show CDR1 as MNHEY and CDR2 as SVGEGT. The CDR3 has 14 amino acids. The chain's CDR3 is CASSYWGGSYEQYF. Written as DNA, the CDR3 is TGTGCCAGCAGTTATTGGGGAGGCTCCTACGAGCAGTACTTC.

The V gene is TRBV28, the J gene TRBJ1-5, with D possibly matching TRBD1 (5 bases). The germline V and J ends were trimmed by 5 bases and 7 bases, with 18 bases remaining between them. Germline loops: CDR1 MDHEN, CDR2 SYDVKM. This CDR3 region has 15 residues. This chain's CDR3 is CASSQAWGVEQPQHF. CDR3 DNA sequence: TGTGCCAGCAGTCAGGCTTGGGGGGTTGAGCAGCCCCAGCATTTT. The full variable domain, rest sourced from reference TRBV28 and TRBJ1-5, is DVKVTQSSRYLVKRTGEKVFLECVQDMDHENMFWYRQDPGLGLRLIYFSYDVKMKEKGDIPEGYSVSREKKERFSLILESASTNQTSMYLCASSQAWGVEQPQHFGDGTRLSIL.

The rearrangement joins TRBV4-1 to TRBJ1-1, with D perhaps matching TRBD1 (6 bases). Germline lookup yields CDR1 MGHRA and CDR2 YSYEKL. This CDR3 has 19 residues. Trimming stripped 4 bases from V and 0 bases from J, with 24 bases between. The CDR3 nucleotides read TGCGCCAGCAGCCCCCTTGTGACAGGCCCACGGGGCATGAACACTGAAGCTTTCTTT. This translates into CASSPLVTGPRGMNTEAFF.

The chain recombines TRBV19 with TRBJ2-7, with D tentatively TRBD2 (5 bases). Germline V gives CDR1 LNHDA, CDR2 SQIVND (reference sequence). The CDR3 sequence is 14 residues long. V gave up 3 bases and J gave up 3 bases, with 12 bases separating them. In DNA form, the CDR3 reads TGTGCCAGTAGTATGGCACTAGGTGGCTACGAGCAGTACTTC. Amino acids: CASSMALGGYEQYF. The variable domain in full, with the rest retrieved from reference TRBV19 and TRBJ2-7, is DGGITQSPKYLFRKEGQNVTLSCEQNLNHDAMYWYRQDPGQGLRLIYYSQIVNDFQKGDIAEGYSVSREKKESFPLTVTSAQKNPTAFYLCASSMALGGYEQYFGPGTRLTVT.

V is TRBV13 and J is TRBJ1-3; 8 bases match TRBD1. There are 16 residues in the CDR3. The V gene end was trimmed by 2 bases and the J gene end by 4 bases; junction bases not matched to a gene: 7. Looked up from germline, CDR1 is PRHDT and CDR2 is FYEKMQ (reference sequence). Written as DNA, the CDR3 is TGTGCCAGCAGCTTAATGACAGGGGAGGCCGGAAACACCATATATTTT. It encodes CASSLMTGEAGNTIYF.

A few counts support this clone. The chain has TRBV18 and TRBJ1-5; D might be TRBD1 (5 bases). The V gene lost 5 bases and the J gene lost 3 bases, with 11 bases spanning the gap. Germline V gene data show CDR1 as KGHSH and CDR2 as LQKENI. The CDR3 is made up of 14 amino acids. CDR3 region: CASSSGASNQPQHF. In nucleotides, the CDR3 is TGTGCCAGCTCATCTGGGGCTTCCAATCAGCCCCAGCATTTT.

The J gene is TRBJ2-5, the V gene TRBV7-2; D is possibly TRBD2 (6 bases). The CDR3 runs to 14 residues. The germline V gene has CDR1 SGHTA and CDR2 FQGNSA. V gave up 7 bases and J gave up 8 bases, with 20 bases separating them. CDR3 protein: CASTARLVSETQYF. CDR3 nucleotide sequence: TGTGCCAGCACTGCCCGACTAGTGTCGGAAACCCAGTACTTC.

The chain has TRBV15 and TRBJ2-2, with D unclear. Germline CDR1 and CDR2: LNHNV and YYDKDF (reference sequence). V was trimmed by 0 bases and J by 2 bases, leaving 10 bases between them. The CDR3 totals 16 residues. CDR3 sequence reads: CATSRDRGTNTGELFF. Written as DNA, the CDR3 is TGTGCCACCAGCAGAGATCGAGGCACAAACACCGGGGAGCTGTTTTTT.

J is TRBJ1-5 and V is TRBV18; D is ambiguous. From germline, CDR1 is KGHSH and CDR2 LQKENI. With 6 bases removed from V and 3 bases from J, the gap between germline ends came to 9 bases. The CDR3 runs 13 residues. CDR3 sequence reads: CASSLDNNQPQHF. As DNA, the CDR3 is TGTGCCAGCTCTCTCGACAACAATCAGCCCCAGCATTTT.

The chain has TRBV4-3 and TRBJ1-1; the D gene is possibly TRBD1 (6 bases). Germline V CDR1 and CDR2: LGHNA, YSLEER. The CDR3 sequence is 15 residues long. V lost 0 bases and J lost 6, with 14 bases in between. The CDR3 DNA is TGCGCCAGCAGCCAAGATCCCTGGGAGGGGGCTGAAGCTTTCTTT. This encodes CASSQDPWEGAEAFF.

This clone was seen only once. The CDR3: CASSPIDRAGYGYTF. In DNA, the CDR3 is TGTGCCAGCTCACCGATCGACAGGGCCGGATATGGCTACACCTTC. The rearrangement links TRBV18 to TRBJ1-2; 7 bases are a match to TRBD1. V shed 3 bases, J shed 5 bases, and the junction held 9 bases outside the gene matches. Germline CDR1 reads KGHSH; CDR2 reads LQKENI. The length of the CDR3 is 15 residues.

The chain couples TRBV11-2 to TRBJ2-4; a weak D match, TRBD1 (5 bases). V was shortened by 2 bases and J by 0 bases, with 14 bases between the two germline ends. The CDR3 is 17 amino acids. In germline, CDR1 is SGHAT, CDR2 FQNNGV. The CDR3 protein is CASSLRTQGRAKNIQYF. The CDR3 DNA is TGTGCCAGCAGCTTACGTACGCAGGGTAGAGCCAAAAACATTCAGTACTTC.

In the case of this clone: Other DNA variants within this sample encode the same CDR3. The chain is built from TRBV11-2 and TRBJ2-2; D gene unclear. The germline gives CDR1 SGHAT, CDR2 FQNNGV. This CDR3 contains 14 residues. The germline V and J ends were trimmed by 5 bases and 1 base, with 8 bases remaining between them. The CDR3 sequence is CASSLRQNTGELFF. CDR3 coding DNA: TGTGCCAGCAGCCTTAGACAGAACACCGGGGAGCTGTTTTTT.